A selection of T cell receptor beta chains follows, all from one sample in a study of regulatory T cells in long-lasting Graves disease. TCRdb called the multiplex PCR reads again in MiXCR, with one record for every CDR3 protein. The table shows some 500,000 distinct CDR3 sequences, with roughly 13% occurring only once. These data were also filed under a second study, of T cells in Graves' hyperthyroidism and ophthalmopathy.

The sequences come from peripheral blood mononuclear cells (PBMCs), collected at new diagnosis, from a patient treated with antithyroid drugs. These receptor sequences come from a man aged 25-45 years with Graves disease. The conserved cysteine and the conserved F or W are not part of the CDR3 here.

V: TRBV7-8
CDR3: ASSLYRELF

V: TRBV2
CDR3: ASSTLAEVNTGELF

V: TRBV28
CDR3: ASSLWARVAGYNEQF

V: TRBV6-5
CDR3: ASSYSQGYEQY

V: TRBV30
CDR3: AWSELAGESEF

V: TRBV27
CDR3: ASSSAGEYRGETQY

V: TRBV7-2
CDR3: ASSLRHGGDPDYNEQF

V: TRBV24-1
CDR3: ATSAGAGTQY

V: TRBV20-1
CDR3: SASATGTATEQY

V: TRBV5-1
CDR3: ASSLLTSGANVLT

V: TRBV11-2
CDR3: ASSLVSYEQY

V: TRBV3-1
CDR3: ASSRTTGGGTEKLF

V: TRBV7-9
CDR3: ASSLEATQY

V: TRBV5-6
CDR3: ASSLEEGGTEAF

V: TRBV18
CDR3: ASSPPVAYEQY

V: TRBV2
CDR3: ASSTGLRNIQY

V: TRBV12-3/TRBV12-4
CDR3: ASSRPQINYGYT

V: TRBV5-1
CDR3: ASSLVQGSRETQY

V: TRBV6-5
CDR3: ASSYSQESYEQY

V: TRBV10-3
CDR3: AISEGGGYT

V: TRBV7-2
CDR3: ASRLTGSVNQPQH

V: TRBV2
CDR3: ASSEAGQKGDQPQH

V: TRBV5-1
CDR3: ASSLQRGPSYNEQF

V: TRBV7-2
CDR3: ASSQGGGWSSYNEQF

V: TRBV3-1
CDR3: ASSQGANSYEQY

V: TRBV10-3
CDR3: AISDPGARDYGYT

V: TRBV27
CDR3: ASTSSNYEQY

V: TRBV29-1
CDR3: SVPPRLAGGYNEQF

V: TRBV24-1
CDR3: ATSPGGSTDTQY

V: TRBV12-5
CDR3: ASGLRTGGYTHQPQH

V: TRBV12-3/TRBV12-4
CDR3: ASHLLGAPPPAGTQY

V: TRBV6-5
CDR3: ASSYHSSGRDTGELF

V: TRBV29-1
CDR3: SVEVGGPHKY

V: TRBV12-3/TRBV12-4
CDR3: ASSFRGSPEDEQF

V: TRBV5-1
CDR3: ASSPRTISYEQY

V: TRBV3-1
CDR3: ASSLRTRTYEQY

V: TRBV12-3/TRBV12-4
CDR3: ASSLVTGTGATEAF

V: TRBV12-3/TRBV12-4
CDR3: ASSTPSLALRREQY

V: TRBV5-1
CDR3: ASSLGTGANEKLF

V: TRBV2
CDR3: ASSAQPRDTQY

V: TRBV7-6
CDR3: VSSRPDRQETQY

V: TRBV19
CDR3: ASRASPNTGELF

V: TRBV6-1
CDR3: ASSHKTGGGTEAF

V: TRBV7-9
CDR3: ASSLAARAGTDTEAF

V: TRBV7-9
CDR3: ASSPQPLAGVINEQF

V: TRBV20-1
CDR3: SAPAPRTGELF

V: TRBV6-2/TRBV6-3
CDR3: ASSYSLGQGGVNSNQPQH

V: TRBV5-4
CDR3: ASSKWLTGPDEQY

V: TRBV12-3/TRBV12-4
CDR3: ATRDRSKQF

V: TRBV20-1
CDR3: SARGTAGGDEQY